This T cell receptor (beta chain) was observed in a study of CD8 T cells in Susac syndrome. Germline CDR1 reads SQVTM; CDR2 reads ANQGSEA. The CDR3 has 18 residues. V was clipped by 1 base and J by 4 bases; unmatched bases: 15. An input of about 0.5 to 1 ug of RNA was subjected to reverse transcription using random hexamers. Amplification of TCR beta CDR3 by immunoSEQ multiplex PCR spanned 54 Vbeta and 13 Jbeta. In TCRdb, the immunoSEQ multiplex PCR reads were re-called with MiXCR into one record per CDR3 protein. In the table there are about 150,000 distinct CDR3 sequences, approximately 94% of which are singletons.

V is TRBV29-1 and J is TRBJ1-2, with 10 bases that match TRBD1. This receptor was obtained from a human donor with multiple sclerosis. Sequenced sample: CD8+ T cells from PBMCs. CDR3 sequence: CSVEVVEGQGDSAYGYTF. The CDR3 DNA reads as TGCAGCGTTGAAGTGGTGGAAGGACAGGGGGATTCGGCCTATGGCTACACCTTC.